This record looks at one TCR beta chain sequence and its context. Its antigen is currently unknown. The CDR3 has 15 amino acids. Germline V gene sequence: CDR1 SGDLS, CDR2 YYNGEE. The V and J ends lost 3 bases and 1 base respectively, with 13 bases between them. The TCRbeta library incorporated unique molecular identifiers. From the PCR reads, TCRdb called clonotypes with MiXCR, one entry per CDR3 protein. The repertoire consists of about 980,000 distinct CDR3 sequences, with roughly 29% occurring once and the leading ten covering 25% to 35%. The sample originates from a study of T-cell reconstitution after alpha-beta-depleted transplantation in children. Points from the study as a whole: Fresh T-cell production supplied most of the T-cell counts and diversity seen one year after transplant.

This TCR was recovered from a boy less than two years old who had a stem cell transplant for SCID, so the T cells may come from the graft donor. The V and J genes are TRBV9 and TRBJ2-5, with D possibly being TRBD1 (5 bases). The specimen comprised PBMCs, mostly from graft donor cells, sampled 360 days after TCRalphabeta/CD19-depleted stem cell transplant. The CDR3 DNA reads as TGTGCCAGCAGCGGTGGATGGGGCCTCCAAGAGACCCAGTACTTC. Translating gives CASSGGWGLQETQYF.